Here is one T cell receptor beta chain with its context. Its antigen is unknown. This record comes from a study of vaccination and CD4 T cells after COVID-19. For the study at large: Overlapping spike pools from SARS-CoV-2 and HCoV-NL63, HCoV-OC43 and HCoV-229E served as culture stimuli.

Treatment noted: approximately nine-day PBMC culture with coronavirus spike peptide pools or control peptides (ViraFEST assay). The ViraFEST method relied on peptide pools to expand antigen-specific T cells, followed by TCR sequencing. Cultured CD4+ T-cell DNA underwent Oncomine TCR Beta short-read sequencing. After culture, CD4+ T cells served as the source for genomic DNA extraction. TCRdb called the PCR reads again in MiXCR, with one record for every CDR3 protein. The repertoire holds 20,000 to 25,000 distinct CDR3 sequences, with 60% as singletons. The source was CD4+ T cells from blood, cultured in vitro, collected after SARS-CoV-2 vaccination. This TCR was recovered from a human donor who received a COVID-19 vaccine.

CDR3 DNA: TGCGCCAGCAGCTTACAGGGGTCACGGACCGGGGAGCTGTTTTTT. Residues: CASSLQGSRTGELFF. The V and J genes are TRBV5-1 and TRBJ2-2; 7 nucleotides align to TRBD1. There are 15 residues in the CDR3. CDR1 SGHRS and CDR2 YFSETQ come from the germline V gene. Unmatched junction bases numbered 6, after V lost 2 bases and J lost 5 bases. The full variable domain, with the rest looked up from reference TRBV5-1 and TRBJ2-2, is KAGVTQTPRYLIKTRGQQVTLSCSPISGHRSVSWYQQTPGQGLQFLFEYFSETQRNKGNFPGRFSGRQFSNSRSEMNVSTLELGDSALYLCASSLQGSRTGELFFGEGSRLTVL.